These 20 T cell receptor beta chains originate from one sample sequenced in a study of T-cell reconstitution after alpha-beta-depleted transplantation in children. Using unique molecular identifiers, the investigators prepared the TCRbeta library. TCRdb reprocessed the PCR reads with MiXCR, giving one entry per CDR3 protein. Counted here are around 500,000 distinct CDR3 sequences, around 23% occurring once; the ten biggest clones make up 13% to 15%. Specimen: PBMCs, mostly from graft donor cells, collected 360 days after TCRalphabeta/CD19-depleted stem cell transplant. These receptors were obtained from a boy younger than two who had a stem cell transplant for acute myeloid leukemia, so the T cells may come from the graft donor.

This clonotype was seen a few times. V is TRBV4-1 and J is TRBJ1-2; possibly TRBD1 for D (5 bases). Per germline, CDR1 MGHRA and CDR2 YSYEKL. The CDR3 sequence is 16 residues long. The ends were cut back, 1 base at V and 0 bases at J, with 12 bases in the middle. The CDR3 nucleotides are TGCGCCAGCAGCCAAGTACCGACAGCCGCTAACTATGGCTACACCTTC. It encodes CASSQVPTAANYGYTF.

The table lists this clonotype with a few counts. The chain links TRBV7-9 to TRBJ2-1; 9 positions match TRBD1. The CDR3 runs 13 residues. CDR1 is SEHNR, CDR2 FQNEAQ, per germline (reference sequence). With 6 bases clipped from V and 10 bases from J, the junction kept 7 bases outside the gene matches. The CDR3 nucleotides are TGTGCCAGCAGACAGACAGGGGGGATGGAGCAGTTCTTC. Amino acids: CASRQTGGMEQFF.

The V gene is TRBV12-3 or TRBV12-4, the J gene TRBJ1-1, with D maybe TRBD1 (5 bases). Between the trimmed V and J ends, which lost 1 base and 3 bases, there was a span of 18 bases. The CDR3 is made up of 17 amino acids. As DNA, the CDR3 is TGTGCCAGCAGTTTAGGTCTGGAGGGGAAAGGGGACACTGAAGCTTTCTTT. Its translation is CASSLGLEGKGDTEAFF.

This chain links TRBV3-1 with TRBJ2-3; no clear D gene. This CDR3 is built from 13 residues. V lost 0 bases and J 7 bases, leaving 8 bases between the germline ends. Per germline, CDR1 LGHDT and CDR2 YNNKEL (reference sequence). The CDR3 region is CASSQENGNTQYF. CDR3 DNA: TGTGCCAGCAGCCAAGAGAACGGCAATACGCAGTATTTT.

This chain connects TRBV20-1 to TRBJ1-4; D is ambiguous. Germline V gene data show CDR1 as DFQATT and CDR2 as SNEGSKA (reference sequence). V shed 0 bases and J shed 8 bases, with 13 bases lying between them. The CDR3 loop spans 14 amino acids. CDR3 sequence reads: CSARDRPDTEKLFF. The CDR3, as DNA: TGCAGTGCTAGAGATAGACCAGACACAGAAAAACTGTTTTTT.

Only a few counts were recorded for this clonotype. The rearrangement joins TRBV10-3 to TRBJ2-1; D possibly matches TRBD1 or TRBD2 (6 bases each). The V gene lost 4 bases and the J gene lost 4 bases, with 14 bases spanning the gap. The CDR3 is 15 residues long. In germline, CDR1 is ENHRY, CDR2 SYGVKD. CDR3 protein: CAISAMEGVYNEQFF. Written as DNA, the CDR3 is TGTGCCATCAGTGCAATGGAGGGGGTGTACAATGAGCAGTTCTTC.

This clonotype was observed a few times. The rearrangement uses TRBV6-2 or TRBV6-3 and TRBJ2-7; 7 bases are a match to TRBD1. The CDR3 extends over 15 amino acids. From germline, CDR1 is MNHEY and CDR2 SVGEGT. Trimming took 5 bases from V and 0 from J; bases not matched to a gene: 7. CDR3: CASSKGGGSSYEQYF. CDR3 coding DNA: TGTGCCAGCAGTAAAGGGGGCGGTAGCTCCTACGAGCAGTACTTC.

At least ten counts were recorded for this clonotype. CDR3 residues: CAISERGYEQYV. Written as DNA, the CDR3 is TGTGCCATCAGTGAAAGGGGTTACGAGCAGTACGTC. The rearrangement joins TRBV10-3 to TRBJ2-7; a weak D match, TRBD1 (5 bases). Per germline, CDR1 ENHRY and CDR2 SYGVKD. CDR3 length: 12 amino acids. Between the trimmed V and J ends, which lost 3 bases and 4 bases, there was a span of 7 bases.

This clonotype was recorded many times. The chain recombines TRBV2 with TRBJ2-4; D gene uncertain. V gave up 1 base and J gave up 2 bases, with 6 bases separating them. This CDR3 is 14 amino acids long. Per the germline V gene, CDR1 is SNHLY and CDR2 is FYNNEI. CDR3 nucleotides: TGTGCCAGCAGTGAAGGGAGATCCAAAAACATTCAGTACTTC. Translation gives CASSEGRSKNIQYF.

Only a few counts were recorded for this clonotype. The rearrangement joins TRBV6-2 or TRBV6-3 to TRBJ2-7; D might be TRBD2 (5 bases). V was clipped by 10 bases and J by 9 bases, with 25 bases between them. Germline loops: CDR1 MNHEY, CDR2 SVGEGT. The length of the CDR3 is 14 residues. CDR3: CATSTGVSTEVQYV. The CDR3 DNA is TGTGCCACCTCAACCGGCGTCTCCACGGAGGTGCAGTACGTC.

The table lists this clonotype with many counts. The genes are TRBV7-2 and TRBJ2-1; no definite D call. Germline loops: CDR1 SGHTA, CDR2 FQGNSA. Trimming shortened V by 5 bases and J by 14 bases, and 19 bases separated the two germline ends. There are 13 residues in the CDR3. The DNA of the CDR3 is TGTGCCAGCAGCCCTGAGCTCAGACTCGATGAGTTCTTC. Translation gives CASSPELRLDEFF.

This clonotype was recorded many times. This CDR3 is CASSLQGGGTGELFF. The CDR3 DNA is TGTGCCAGCAGCCTTCAGGGGGGAGGAACCGGGGAGCTGTTTTTT. The chain recombines TRBV12-3 or TRBV12-4 with TRBJ2-2, with D tentatively TRBD1 (7 bases). The germline V and J ends were trimmed by 6 bases and 5 bases, with 16 bases remaining between them. This CDR3 spans 15 amino acids.

The chain links TRBV20-1 to TRBJ2-3; D might be TRBD2 (7 bases). Trimming left V 6 bases short and J 3 bases short, with 22 bases between. CDR1 DFQATT and CDR2 SNEGSKA come from the germline V gene (reference sequence). This CDR3 is built from 16 residues. The chain's CDR3 is CSAPVGGGPGTDTQYF. The CDR3 DNA reads as TGCAGTGCCCCAGTAGGGGGGGGGCCCGGTACAGATACGCAGTATTTT.

This clonotype was observed a few times. This chain connects TRBV25-1 to TRBJ2-7; no definite D call. The V gene lost 4 bases and the J gene lost 0 bases, with 10 bases spanning the gap. CDR3 length: 14 residues. Germline assignment: CDR1 MGHDK and CDR2 SYGVNS. The CDR3 region is CASSAGALSYEQYF. In nucleotides, the CDR3 is TGTGCCAGCAGTGCAGGTGCCCTCTCCTACGAGCAGTACTTC.

This clonotype has just a few counts. The rearrangement links TRBV6-1 to TRBJ2-7; tentatively, D is TRBD1 (6 bases). CDR1 and CDR2 from the germline V gene are MNHNS and SASEGT. Deletions cut 8 bases from V and 4 bases from J, with 21 bases between. CDR3 length: 15 residues. The CDR3 DNA reads TGTGCCAGCGGGGGACGCCAGACAGGTTTTTACGAGCAGTACTTC. Translated: CASGGRQTGFYEQYF.

The CDR3 DNA reads TGCAGTGCTAGTCGACCGGGGACCCCTTATAGCAATCAGCCCCAGCATTTT. It encodes CSASRPGTPYSNQPQHF. V and J are TRBV20-1 and TRBJ1-5, with D perhaps matching TRBD1 (5 bases). This CDR3 spans 17 amino acids. V shed 3 bases and J shed 0 bases, with 18 bases lying between them. Germline V lookup: CDR1 DFQATT, CDR2 SNEGSKA (reference sequence).

The V call is TRBV20-1, the J call TRBJ2-7, with 10 bases matching TRBD1. The V gene end was trimmed by 2 bases and the J gene end by 7 bases; junction bases not matched to a gene: 14. CDR3 length: 16 amino acids. The germline V gene has CDR1 DFQATT and CDR2 SNEGSKA (reference sequence). Written as DNA, the CDR3 is TGCAGTGCTAGACCCAATGGACAGGGGGAAGTAGGTGAGCAGTACTTC. Amino acids: CSARPNGQGEVGEQYF.

In this sample, this clonotype turned up a few times. This rearrangement joins TRBV6-5 to TRBJ2-2; D unresolved. Germline V gene sequence: CDR1 MNHEY, CDR2 SVGAGI. Trimming left V 8 bases short and J 1 base short, with 5 bases between. The CDR3 runs to 12 residues. CDR3 in amino acids: CASARNTGELFF. CDR3 DNA sequence: TGTGCCAGCGCCCGGAACACCGGGGAGCTGTTTTTT.

This clonotype was seen a few times. CDR3 nucleotide sequence: TGTGCCAGCAGCTTGGAGGGGGCGCTTGGGCCCCGAACTGAAGCTTTCTTT. Amino acid sequence: CASSLEGALGPRTEAFF. The chain uses TRBV5-6 and TRBJ1-1; 7 bases fit TRBD1. CDR3 length: 17 amino acids. Germline-derived CDR1 and CDR2 are SGHDT and YYEEEE. V was pared by 0 bases and J by 5 bases, with 13 bases of the junction left unmatched.

The chain joins TRBV4-1 to TRBJ1-6; maybe TRBD1 (6 bases). From germline, CDR1 is MGHRA and CDR2 YSYEKL. The CDR3 spans 18 residues. The V end lost 0 bases, the J end lost 7 bases, and 19 bases lay between the germline ends. The CDR3 DNA is TGCGCCAGCAGCCAAGATCCTCTTTACAGGAGGGGGAATTCACCCCTCCACTTT. It encodes CASSQDPLYRRGNSPLHF.